The clone carrying this T cell receptor beta chain was seen more than once but under ten times. Its matching antigen is unknown. CDR3 length: 16 residues. Losses at the gene ends were 4 bases for V and 1 base for J; bases not matched to a gene: 5. Germline assignment: CDR1 LGHNA and CDR2 YSLEER. The data belong to a study of response to subunit inactivated influenza vaccine. Study results and caveats: Researchers suggested that each seasonal influenza vaccination recruits few new T cells.

TCRdb passed the RT-PCR reads through MiXCR, listing each CDR3 protein once. The sample holds roughly 760,000 distinct CDR3 sequences, 21% seen once. The material sequenced was PBMCs from blood, taken around 5 days after vaccination. The rearrangement joins TRBV4-3 to TRBJ2-2, with 8 bases fitting TRBD1. This sequence originates from a man aged 50-60 years who received an inactivated influenza vaccine. CDR3 sequence (DNA): TGCGCCAGCAGCCTGCGGGACAGGAGGAACACCGGGGAGCTGTTTTTT. It encodes CASSLRDRRNTGELFF.